This passage covers 30 T cell receptor beta chains from one sample sequenced in a study of blood T cell repertoires in COVID-19. Using immunoSEQ multiplex PCR, the repertoire was profiled, and TCRdb retains in-frame clones only, with some absent. The top ten clones hold around 4% of a sample with roughly 280,000 clones, around 84% of them seen once. Sequencing was performed on peripheral blood. These receptors were obtained from a man between 60 and 75 years old with acute or convalescent COVID-19.

This clone has only a few counts. The J gene is TRBJ1-2, the V gene TRBV4-2; 9 nucleotides match TRBD1. The V gene end was trimmed by 4 bases and the J gene end by 2 bases; junction bases not matched to a gene: 2. This CDR3 contains 14 residues. Per the germline V gene, CDR1 is LGHNA and CDR2 is YNFKEQ. The CDR3 coding sequence is TGTGCCAGCAGCCCGGGACAGGGAAACTATGGCTACACCTTC. It codes for CASSPGQGNYGYTF.

V and J are TRBV9 and TRBJ2-3; D is unclear. Trimming left V 0 bases short and J 7 bases short, with 9 bases between. In germline, CDR1 is SGDLS, CDR2 YYNGEE. This CDR3 has 13 amino acids. The CDR3 DNA follows: TGTGCCAGCAGCGTAGGAGCCCCGAATACGCAGTATTTT. Amino acid sequence: CASSVGAPNTQYF.

As for this clone: This same CDR3 is encoded by further DNA sequences in the sample. V and J are TRBV7-2 and TRBJ1-2, with 7 nucleotides matching TRBD1. CDR1 and CDR2 from the germline V gene are SGHTA and FQGNSA. The CDR3 has 14 amino acids. J gave up 1 base and V 1 base, and 0 bases lay outside the gene matches. Here the CDR3 reads CASSLDRGNYGYTF. The CDR3 DNA follows: TGTGCCAGCAGCTTAGACAGGGGTAACTATGGCTACACCTTC.

The chain combines TRBV6-5 with TRBJ1-6; maybe TRBD1 (6 bases). The V end lost 0 bases, the J end lost 8 bases, and 8 bases lay between the germline ends. Germline CDR1 reads MNHEY; CDR2 reads SVGAGI. CDR3 length: 14 amino acids. DNA of the CDR3: TGTGCCAGCAGTTACTCGGCAGGGGATTCACCCCTCCACTTT. Translation: CASSYSAGDSPLHF.

This clone was recorded a few times. The V call is TRBV29-1, the J call TRBJ2-7; 9 nucleotides line up with TRBD2. Germline V gives CDR1 SQVTM, CDR2 ANQGSEA. Trimming took 1 base from V and 5 from J; bases not matched to a gene: 9. This CDR3 is 15 amino acids long. The CDR3 bases are TGCAGCGTTGAAGTAAGCGAGCGGGAGGACCACGAGCAGTACTTC. Residues: CSVEVSEREDHEQYF.

The chain couples TRBV5-1 to TRBJ2-7, with TRBD2 matching over 11 bases. The V and J ends lost 3 bases and 6 bases, in that order; junction bases with no gene match: 8. This CDR3 contains 15 residues. CDR1 and CDR2 (germline): SGHRS, YFSETQ. CDR3 DNA sequence: TGCGCCAGCAGCTCCTCCGGGACTAGCGGAGCCGAGCAGTACTTC. Amino acid sequence: CASSSSGTSGAEQYF.

The chain combines TRBV12-3 or TRBV12-4 with TRBJ2-3; 8 positions match TRBD2. The CDR3 loop spans 13 amino acids. J lost 8 bases, V lost 5 bases, and 6 bases had no gene match. The CDR3 protein is CASSELRGGTQYF. CDR3 in DNA: TGTGCCAGCAGTGAACTACGGGGGGGTACGCAGTATTTT.

V gene TRBV19 combines with J gene TRBJ1-2; the D is unclear. This CDR3 is 13 amino acids long. CDR1 is LNHDA and CDR2 is SQIVND in the germline V gene (reference sequence). Trimming took 0 bases from V and 2 from J, leaving 4 bases between them. In DNA, the CDR3 is TGTGCCAGTAGTATAGAGGGCAACTATGGCTACACCTTC. Its translation is CASSIEGNYGYTF.

The rearrangement links TRBV9 to TRBJ2-5, with 13 bases that match TRBD2. V lost 4 bases to trimming and J lost 0 bases; unmatched junction nucleotides: 3. The CDR3 is 16 amino acids. The germline CDR1 and CDR2 sequences are SGDLS and YYNGEE. The CDR3 sequence: CASSPGTSGNQETQYF. DNA of the CDR3: TGTGCCAGCAGCCCCGGGACTAGCGGGAACCAAGAGACCCAGTACTTC.

This chain connects TRBV28 to TRBJ2-3, with 8 bases matching TRBD1. The length of the CDR3 is 15 residues. CDR1 is MDHEN, CDR2 SYDVKM, per germline. V was pared by 5 bases and J by 6 bases, with 10 bases of the junction left unmatched. The CDR3, as DNA: TGTGCCAGCAGTCCTCAGGGGGCTCTGGCCGATACGCAGTATTTT. Encoded protein: CASSPQGALADTQYF.

V and J are TRBV2 and TRBJ1-2; perhaps TRBD1 as D (5 bases). The V gene's germline CDR1 is SNHLY and CDR2 FYNNEI. The CDR3 runs to 13 residues. V shed 8 bases and J shed 3 bases, with 13 bases lying between them. The CDR3 bases are TGTGCCAGCTCGCCGGGGGTTGACTATGGCTACACCTTC. It codes for CASSPGVDYGYTF.

In nucleotides, the CDR3 is TGTGCCAGCAGCTTGGCCCTAGCGGGGGGGCTTGAGCAGTTCTTC. It encodes CASSLALAGGLEQFF. The chain carries TRBV5-4 and TRBJ2-1, with TRBD2 matching over 12 bases. The trim removed 0 bases at V and 9 bases at J, leaving 4 bases unmatched. Germline V CDR1 and CDR2: SGHNT, YYREEE (reference sequence). The CDR3 totals 15 residues.

The gene calls are TRBV11-2 and TRBJ1-3; D remains unclear. The CDR3 is made up of 15 amino acids. Trimming removed 5 bases from V and 4 bases from J, with 15 bases in between. Germline CDR1 SGHAT, CDR2 FQNNGV. The DNA for the CDR3 is TGTGCCAGCAGCCGAATTCACAGCGGAGGAAACACCATATATTTT. Translating gives CASSRIHSGGNTIYF.

The genes are TRBV15 and TRBJ2-1; D remains ambiguous. The CDR3 loop spans 14 amino acids. Trimming took off 1 base at V and 1 base at J, with 5 bases between the two ends. Germline CDR1 reads LNHNV; CDR2 reads YYDKDF (reference sequence). The CDR3 DNA sequence: TGTGCCACCAGCAGAGGTCAGTCCTACAATGAGCAGTTCTTC. As protein: CATSRGQSYNEQFF.

J is TRBJ2-7 and V is TRBV7-9; TRBD1 matches 11 bases. Unmatched junction bases numbered 16, after V lost 3 bases and J lost 6 bases. CDR3 length: 18 residues. CDR1 is SEHNR and CDR2 is FQNEAQ in the germline V gene (reference sequence). Here the CDR3 reads CASSLDRGLEISGFEQYF. Written as DNA, the CDR3 is TGTGCCAGCAGCTTGGACAGGGGGCTAGAAATATCGGGTTTCGAGCAGTACTTC.

This chain joins TRBV9 and TRBJ1-3, with 9 bases lining up with TRBD1. Unmatched junction bases numbered 4, after V lost 0 bases and J lost 0 bases. The CDR3 has 17 amino acids. Per germline, CDR1 SGDLS and CDR2 YYNGEE. Here the CDR3 reads CASSVGGQGNSGNTIYF. CDR3 coding DNA: TGTGCCAGCAGCGTAGGGGGACAGGGAAACTCTGGAAACACCATATATTTT.

This chain joins TRBV28 and TRBJ2-2; 7 bases agree with TRBD1. The junction had 6 bases not matched to a gene; V was cut back by 4 bases and J by 1 base. The germline gives CDR1 MDHEN, CDR2 SYDVKM. The CDR3 spans 16 residues. CDR3 sequence (DNA): TGTGCCAGCAGTTCGTTGGACAGGAGGAACACCGGGGAGCTGTTTTTT. The encoded protein is CASSSLDRRNTGELFF.

The chain uses TRBV28 and TRBJ1-1; D is unresolved. The CDR3 totals 12 residues. V was shortened by 6 bases and J by 1 base, with 6 bases between the two germline ends. Per the germline V gene, CDR1 is MDHEN and CDR2 is SYDVKM. The CDR3 nucleotides read TGTGCCAGCAGCCTACGGAACACTGAAGCTTTCTTT. This encodes CASSLRNTEAFF.

The rearrangement links TRBV6-6 to TRBJ2-1, with 9 nucleotides matching TRBD2. V was pared by 4 bases and J by 4 bases, with 2 bases of the junction left unmatched. CDR3 length equals 14 residues. Looked up from germline, CDR1 is MNHNY and CDR2 is SVGAGI (reference sequence). CDR3 protein: CASSSSGAYNEQFF. The CDR3 DNA sequence: TGTGCCAGCAGTTCTAGCGGGGCGTACAATGAGCAGTTCTTC.

The chain combines TRBV9 with TRBJ2-7, with 8 bases fitting TRBD2. The J segment lost 2 bases and the V segment lost 0 bases, leaving 7 bases of the junction unmatched. CDR1 and CDR2 (germline): SGDLS, YYNGEE. The CDR3 is made up of 16 amino acids. The CDR3 here is CASSVGEGSGTYEQYF. The CDR3, as DNA: TGTGCCAGCAGCGTAGGCGAGGGTAGCGGGACCTACGAGCAGTACTTC.

In its sample, this clone was seen once. The chain recombines TRBV5-6 with TRBJ2-1; D might be TRBD2 (5 bases). The CDR3 runs to 15 residues. The germline V and J ends were trimmed by 2 bases and 0 bases, with 9 bases remaining between them. Per the germline V gene, CDR1 is SGHDT and CDR2 is YYEEEE. Here the CDR3 reads CASSLLVLSYNEQFF. In DNA, the CDR3 is TGTGCCAGCAGCTTACTAGTGCTCTCCTACAATGAGCAGTTCTTC.

This clone was counted once. The rearrangement links TRBV6-2 or TRBV6-3 to TRBJ2-7; 10 nucleotides line up with TRBD2. With 4 bases clipped from V and 6 bases from J, the junction kept 3 bases outside the gene matches. The CDR3 contains 13 residues. CDR1 and CDR2 from the germline V gene are MNHEY and SVGEGT. CDR3 region: CASSFGTSAEQYF. The DNA of the CDR3 is TGTGCCAGCAGTTTCGGGACTAGCGCCGAGCAGTACTTC.

The V and J genes are TRBV12-2 and TRBJ2-3; the table assigns TRBD2, which was not confirmed against the DNA. TRBV12-2 is a recognized pseudogene. This CDR3 region has 13 residues. The CDR3 DNA sequence: TGTGCAAGGACGGCTAGCGCCACAGATACGCAGTATTTT. It specifies CARTASATDTQYF.

The chain carries TRBV3-1 (or the pseudogene TRBV3-2) and TRBJ2-5; TRBD2 might be the D (5 bases). The germline gives CDR1 LGHDT, CDR2 YNNKEL (reference sequence). V was cut by 4 bases and J by 2 bases, with 17 bases left in between. The length of the CDR3 is 16 residues. The DNA for the CDR3 is TGTGCCAGCAGCCTCCGTGGATTAGCGCCTCAAGAGACCCAGTACTTC. It translates to CASSLRGLAPQETQYF.

To note about this clone: Different DNA sequences within this sample yield the same CDR3. The genes are TRBV30 and TRBJ2-2; 8 bases map to TRBD2. The J segment lost 3 bases and the V segment lost 3 bases, leaving 6 bases of the junction unmatched. Germline V gene sequence: CDR1 GTSNPN, CDR2 SVGIG (reference sequence). The CDR3 consists of 15 residues. CDR3 DNA sequence: TGTGCCTGGAGGGGACCGGGGGGGTACACCGGGGAGCTGTTTTTT. Amino acid sequence: CAWRGPGGYTGELFF.

This chain links TRBV11-2 with TRBJ2-2; TRBD1 agrees at 10 bases. Losses at the gene ends were 1 base for V and 6 bases for J; bases not matched to a gene: 14. The CDR3 has 19 amino acids. CDR1 and CDR2 from the germline V gene are SGHAT and FQNNGV. CDR3 DNA: TGTGCCAGCAGCTTAGCCCCCTTTGACAGGGGGCGACCCGCCGGGGAGCTGTTTTTT. Protein: CASSLAPFDRGRPAGELFF. Full variable domain (rest looked up from reference TRBV11-2 and TRBJ2-2): EAGVAQSPRYKIIEKRQSVAFWCNPISGHATLYWYQQILGQGPKLLIQFQNNGVVDDSQLPKDRFSAERLKGVDSTLKIQPAKLEDSAVYLCASSLAPFDRGRPAGELFFGEGSRLTVL.

Comment on this clone: Compared with germline, one end of the junction differs, possibly owing to a read error. This CDR3 is also generated by other DNA sequences in the sample. The chain couples TRBV3-1 (or the pseudogene TRBV3-2) to TRBJ2-2; 10 bases match TRBD1. The CDR3 is made up of 17 amino acids. Germline CDR1 and CDR2: LGHDT and YNNKEL (reference sequence). Here the CDR3 DNA reads TGTGCCAGCACTCGAAGTGGGACAGGGGTGATCACCGGGGAGCTATTTTTT. It translates to CASTRSGTGVITGELFF.

This clone has only a few counts. This chain joins TRBV4-3 and TRBJ2-1; D is possibly TRBD1 (6 bases). Trimming pared 3 bases from V and 0 bases from J, leaving 9 bases between. Germline-derived CDR1 and CDR2 are LGHNA and YSLEER. This CDR3 is 15 amino acids long. The CDR3: CASSQTGNSYNEQFF. CDR3 in DNA: TGCGCCAGCAGCCAGACAGGTAACTCCTACAATGAGCAGTTCTTC.

This clone occurred a few times. DNA of the CDR3: TGTGCCAGTAGTGCACGGCGGGGGACAGGGGGTCGTAGGAGAAGTTTCGGCAATCAGCCCCAGCATTTT. Amino acids: CASSARRGTGGRRRSFGNQPQHF. This chain uses TRBV19 with TRBJ1-5; 11 bases line up with TRBD1. In germline, CDR1 is LNHDA, CDR2 SQIVND (reference sequence). The ends lost 5 bases at V and 2 bases at J; junction bases unmatched: 26. There are 23 residues in the CDR3.

The sample holds one count of this clone. The chain links TRBV19 to TRBJ1-4; no reliable D call. CDR1 is LNHDA, CDR2 SQIVND, per germline (reference sequence). There are 17 residues in the CDR3. V lost 9 bases and J 3 bases, leaving 23 bases between the germline ends. CDR3 in DNA: TGTGCCAGCACCTTAACCGCAGGTGAACCGGCTAATGAAAAACTGTTTTTT. Residues: CASTLTAGEPANEKLFF.